This record looks at one T cell receptor (beta chain) sequence and its context. Its antigen is not known. A second PCR of roughly 7 to 11 cycles used a sample-barcoded 5' primer and a J-beta primer mix. TCRdb itself ran the 5' RACE reads through MiXCR, one entry per CDR3 protein. The sample consists of around 800,000 distinct CDR3 sequences, 20% to 30% of them appearing once. The data were obtained in a study of blood T cells in healthy people across ages. The J segment lost 5 bases and the V segment lost 0 bases, leaving 9 bases of the junction unmatched. The CDR3 totals 16 residues. CDR1 is MDHEN, CDR2 SYDVKM, per germline. Points from the study as a whole: Long-lived donors had more naive CD4+ cells and higher diversity than aged donors. A strong correlation was found between TCR beta diversity and the percentage of naive T cells.

Separately, the same data were catalogued under a study of T cells of mothers and their children.

This receptor was identified in a boy aged 5-17 years in good health. Sequenced: blood. This sequence joins TRBV28 and TRBJ2-5, with 7 bases identical to TRBD1. CDR3 in DNA: TGTGCCAGCAGTTTATGGCCCCGGGACAGTTCTGAGACCCAGTACTTC. Its protein product is CASSLWPRDSSETQYF.